This T cell receptor (beta chain) was found in a study of blood T cell repertoires in COVID-19. Trimming cost V 5 bases and J 3 bases, with 20 bases left between them. The CDR3 sequence is 16 residues long. Germline V CDR1 and CDR2: SEHNR, FQNEAQ (reference sequence). The table came from immunoSEQ multiplex PCR; TCRdb's copy has only in-frame clones and leaves some out. The sample carries 250,000 or so clones, 84% recorded once. The clonotype comes from a woman between 40 and 50 years old who had recovered from COVID-19. Source material: peripheral blood. The chain links TRBV7-9 to TRBJ2-7, with TRBD1 as a possible D gene (6 bases). CDR3 amino acids: CASSPRRGPSSYEQYF. In DNA form, the CDR3 reads TGTGCCAGCAGCCCTCGCAGGGGTCCATCGAGCTACGAGCAGTACTTC.